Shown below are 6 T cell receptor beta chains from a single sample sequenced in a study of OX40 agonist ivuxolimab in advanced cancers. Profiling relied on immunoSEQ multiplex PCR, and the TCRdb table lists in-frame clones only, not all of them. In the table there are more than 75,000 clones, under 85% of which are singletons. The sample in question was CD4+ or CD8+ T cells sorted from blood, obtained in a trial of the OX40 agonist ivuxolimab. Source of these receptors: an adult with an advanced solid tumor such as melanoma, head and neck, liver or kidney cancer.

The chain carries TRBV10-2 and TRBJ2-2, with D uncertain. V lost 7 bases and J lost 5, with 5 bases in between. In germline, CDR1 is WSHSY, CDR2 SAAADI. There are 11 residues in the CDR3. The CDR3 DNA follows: TGCGCCAGCACGGGTACCGGGGAGCTGTTTTTT. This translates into CASTGTGELFF.

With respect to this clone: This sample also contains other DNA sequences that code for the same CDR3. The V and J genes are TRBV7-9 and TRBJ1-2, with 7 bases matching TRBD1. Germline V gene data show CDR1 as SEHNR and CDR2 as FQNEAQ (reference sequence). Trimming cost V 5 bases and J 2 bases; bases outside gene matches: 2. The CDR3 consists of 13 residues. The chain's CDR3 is CASSPGQNYGYTF. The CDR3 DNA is TGTGCCAGCAGCCCGGGACAGAACTATGGCTACACCTTC. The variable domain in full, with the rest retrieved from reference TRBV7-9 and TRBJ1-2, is DTGVSQNPRHKITKRGQNVTFRCDPISEHNRLYWYRQTLGQGPEFLTYFQNEAQLEKSRLLSDRFSAERPKGSFSTLEIQRTEQGDSAMYLCASSPGQNYGYTFGSGTRLTVV.

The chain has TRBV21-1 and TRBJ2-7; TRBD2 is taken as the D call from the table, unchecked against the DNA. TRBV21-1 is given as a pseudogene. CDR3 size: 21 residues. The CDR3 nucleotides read TGTGCCAGCAGCAAAGTACCCGGGGGGCCAACTAGGTCCCCGTCCGACTACGAGCAGTACTTC. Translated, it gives CASSKVPGGPTRSPSDYEQYF.

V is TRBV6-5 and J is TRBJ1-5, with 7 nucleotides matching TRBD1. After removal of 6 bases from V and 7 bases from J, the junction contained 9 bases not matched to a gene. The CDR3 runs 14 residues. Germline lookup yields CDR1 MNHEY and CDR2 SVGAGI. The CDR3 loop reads CASRNRQGGQPQHF. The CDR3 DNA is TGTGCCAGCAGGAATCGACAGGGCGGGCAGCCCCAGCATTTT.

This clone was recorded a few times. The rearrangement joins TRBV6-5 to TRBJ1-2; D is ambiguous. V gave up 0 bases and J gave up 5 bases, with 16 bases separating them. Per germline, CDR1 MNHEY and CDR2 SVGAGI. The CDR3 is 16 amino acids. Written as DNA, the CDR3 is TGTGCCAGCAGTTACTCGACCCGATGGGCGACGTATGGCTACACCTTC. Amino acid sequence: CASSYSTRWATYGYTF.

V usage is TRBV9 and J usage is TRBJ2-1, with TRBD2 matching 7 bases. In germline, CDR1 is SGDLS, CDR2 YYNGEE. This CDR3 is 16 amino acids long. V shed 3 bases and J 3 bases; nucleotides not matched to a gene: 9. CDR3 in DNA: TGTGCCAGCAGCGCAGATCGGTCTAGCGGCTACAATGAGCAGTTCTTC. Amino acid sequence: CASSADRSSGYNEQFF.